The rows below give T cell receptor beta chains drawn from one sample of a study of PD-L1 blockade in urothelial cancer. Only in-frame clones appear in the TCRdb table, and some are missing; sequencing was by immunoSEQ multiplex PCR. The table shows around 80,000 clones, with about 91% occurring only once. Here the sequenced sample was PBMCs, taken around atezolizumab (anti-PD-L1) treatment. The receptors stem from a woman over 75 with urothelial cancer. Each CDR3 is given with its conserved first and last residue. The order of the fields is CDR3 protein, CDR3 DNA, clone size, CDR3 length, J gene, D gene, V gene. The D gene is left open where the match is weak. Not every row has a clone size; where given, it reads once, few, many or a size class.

CDR3aa: CASSPGYRNTDTQYF; CDR3nt: TGTGCCAGCAGCCCGGGGTACCGCAACACAGATACGCAGTATTTT; abundance: .; len: 15; j_gene: TRBJ2-3; d_gene: .; v_gene: TRBV5-6
CDR3aa: CASSEMAGTNEKLFF; CDR3nt: TGTGCCAGCAGTGAAATGGCAGGGACTAATGAAAAACTGTTTTTT; abundance: .; len: 15; j_gene: TRBJ1-4; d_gene: .; v_gene: TRBV2
CDR3aa: CASSSSASGRYQETQYF; CDR3nt: TGTGCCAGCAGTTCCAGTGCTAGCGGGAGGTACCAAGAGACCCAGTACTTC; abundance: .; len: 17; j_gene: TRBJ2-5; d_gene: TRBD2; v_gene: TRBV28
CDR3aa: CASSSQAGRQETQYF; CDR3nt: TGCGCCAGCAGCTCACAAGCGGGCCGACAAGAGACCCAGTACTTC; abundance: .; len: 15; j_gene: TRBJ2-5; d_gene: .; v_gene: TRBV5-1
CDR3aa: CASSLLAGGPSETQYF; CDR3nt: TGTGCCAGCAGCCTCTTAGCGGGAGGGCCCTCAGAGACCCAGTACTTC; abundance: .; len: 16; j_gene: TRBJ2-5; d_gene: TRBD2; v_gene: TRBV7-9
CDR3aa: CASSFDRGLNNEQFF; CDR3nt: TGTGCCAGCAGCTTTGACAGGGGGCTTAACAATGAGCAGTTCTTC; abundance: few; len: 15; j_gene: TRBJ2-1; d_gene: TRBD1; v_gene: TRBV7-2
CDR3aa: CASSPLGASNYGYTF; CDR3nt: TGTGCCAGTAGTCCCCTGGGGGCCTCCAACTATGGCTACACCTTC; abundance: .; len: 15; j_gene: TRBJ1-2; d_gene: .; v_gene: TRBV19
CDR3aa: CASSEGTFTDTQYF; CDR3nt: TGTGCCAGCAGTGAAGGGACTTTCACAGATACGCAGTATTTT; abundance: .; len: 14; j_gene: TRBJ2-3; d_gene: .; v_gene: TRBV6-1
CDR3aa: CASSSRQGGEQYF; CDR3nt: TGTGCCAGCAGCTCGCGACAGGGAGGTGAGCAGTACTTC; abundance: .; len: 13; j_gene: TRBJ2-7; d_gene: .; v_gene: TRBV7-8
CDR3aa: CASSARQEANYGYTF; CDR3nt: TGTGCCAGTAGTGCCCGACAGGAAGCTAACTATGGCTACACCTTC; abundance: .; len: 15; j_gene: TRBJ1-2; d_gene: .; v_gene: TRBV19
CDR3aa: CASSSTGTSGTDTQYF; CDR3nt: TGTGCCAGCAGCTCAACCGGGACTAGCGGCACAGATACGCAGTATTTT; abundance: .; len: 16; j_gene: TRBJ2-3; d_gene: TRBD2; v_gene: TRBV11-2
CDR3aa: CASTPWRTNNEQFF; CDR3nt: TGTGCCAGCACCCCCTGGAGGACCAACAATGAGCAGTTCTTC; abundance: .; len: 14; j_gene: TRBJ2-1; d_gene: .; v_gene: TRBV2
CDR3aa: CASSENDIGLRGDRTEAFF; CDR3nt: TGTGCCAGCAGCGAGAACGATATCGGCCTCAGGGGGGATCGGACTGAAGCTTTCTTT; abundance: .; len: 19; j_gene: TRBJ1-1; d_gene: TRBD1; v_gene: TRBV9
CDR3aa: CASREREASYNEQFF; CDR3nt: TGCGCCAGCAGAGAGCGGGAGGCTTCCTACAATGAGCAGTTCTTC; abundance: .; len: 15; j_gene: TRBJ2-1; d_gene: TRBD2; v_gene: TRBV5-1
CDR3aa: CAWRATGSYNSPLHF; CDR3nt: TGTGCCTGGAGGGCGACGGGGTCCTATAATTCACCCCTCCACTTT; abundance: .; len: 15; j_gene: TRBJ1-6; d_gene: .; v_gene: TRBV30
CDR3aa: CASSPAGTYEQYF; CDR3nt: TGTGCCAGCAGTCCGGCGGGAACCTACGAGCAGTACTTC; abundance: .; len: 13; j_gene: TRBJ2-7; d_gene: .; v_gene: TRBV6-5
CDR3aa: CASSPTGKSTGELFF; CDR3nt: TGCGCCAGCAGCCCCACAGGGAAGAGCACCGGGGAGCTGTTTTTT; abundance: .; len: 15; j_gene: TRBJ2-2; d_gene: .; v_gene: TRBV5-1
CDR3aa: CASSLTGGTGELFF; CDR3nt: TGTGCCAGTAGCTTGACAGGGGGGACCGGGGAGCTGTTTTTT; abundance: .; len: 14; j_gene: TRBJ2-2; d_gene: TRBD1; v_gene: TRBV19
CDR3aa: CASVRTGGFYEQYF; CDR3nt: TGTGCCAGCGTTAGGACAGGGGGCTTCTACGAGCAGTACTTC; abundance: once; len: 14; j_gene: TRBJ2-7; d_gene: TRBD1; v_gene: TRBV28
CDR3aa: CASRRGQAGSEAFF; CDR3nt: TGTGCCAGCAGACGCGGACAGGCCGGAAGTGAAGCTTTCTTT; abundance: .; len: 14; j_gene: TRBJ1-1; d_gene: TRBD1; v_gene: TRBV27
CDR3aa: CASIGQANTGELFF; CDR3nt: TGTGCCAGCATCGGACAGGCGAACACCGGGGAGCTGTTTTTT; abundance: .; len: 14; j_gene: TRBJ2-2; d_gene: TRBD1; v_gene: TRBV2
CDR3aa: CASSEAGAISAYNEQFF; CDR3nt: TGTGCCAGCAGTGAAGCGGGTGCCATCAGCGCCTACAATGAGCAGTTCTTC; abundance: .; len: 17; j_gene: TRBJ2-1; d_gene: .; v_gene: TRBV2
CDR3aa: CASSRSDRGPAVEKLFF; CDR3nt: TGTGCCAGCAGTCGGTCTGACAGGGGGCCGGCTGTGGAAAAACTGTTTTTT; abundance: .; len: 17; j_gene: TRBJ1-4; d_gene: TRBD1; v_gene: TRBV28
CDR3aa: CASTRTSGPREYF; CDR3nt: TGTGCCAGCACTAGGACTAGCGGCCCGCGGGAGTACTTC; abundance: .; len: 13; j_gene: TRBJ2-7; d_gene: TRBD2; v_gene: TRBV2
CDR3aa: CASTATATNSGANVLTF; CDR3nt: TGTGCCAGCACCGCGACAGCTACGAACTCTGGGGCCAACGTCCTGACTTTC; abundance: .; len: 17; j_gene: TRBJ2-6; d_gene: .; v_gene: TRBV27
CDR3aa: CASIAGGTDTQYF; CDR3nt: TGTGCCAGTATCGCGGGAGGCACAGATACGCAGTATTTT; abundance: .; len: 13; j_gene: TRBJ2-3; d_gene: TRBD2; v_gene: TRBV19
CDR3aa: CASSQTPGQGFDYGYTF; CDR3nt: TGTGCCAGCAGTCAGACCCCGGGACAGGGTTTTGACTATGGCTACACCTTC; abundance: .; len: 17; j_gene: TRBJ1-2; d_gene: TRBD1; v_gene: TRBV27
CDR3aa: CASSPPPGADTQYF; CDR3nt: TGTGCCAGCTCACCACCCCCAGGGGCAGATACGCAGTATTTT; abundance: .; len: 14; j_gene: TRBJ2-3; d_gene: .; v_gene: TRBV18
CDR3aa: CASSLWGPPREGEKLFF; CDR3nt: TGCGCCAGCAGCTTGTGGGGACCCCCGAGGGAGGGTGAAAAACTGTTTTTT; abundance: .; len: 17; j_gene: TRBJ1-4; d_gene: .; v_gene: TRBV5-1
CDR3aa: CASSFLAGGPDVGQFF; CDR3nt: TGCGCCAGCAGCTTTTTAGCGGGAGGGCCGGACGTTGGGCAGTTCTTC; abundance: .; len: 16; j_gene: TRBJ2-1; d_gene: TRBD2; v_gene: TRBV4-1
CDR3aa: CATSREGGDYNEQFF; CDR3nt: TGTGCCACCAGCAGAGAGGGGGGGGACTACAATGAGCAGTTCTTC; abundance: .; len: 15; j_gene: TRBJ2-1; d_gene: TRBD2; v_gene: TRBV15
CDR3aa: CASSSGLAGVITDTQYF; CDR3nt: TGTGCCAGCAGCTCTGGGCTAGCGGGAGTGATAACAGATACGCAGTATTTT; abundance: .; len: 17; j_gene: TRBJ2-3; d_gene: TRBD2; v_gene: TRBV7-9
CDR3aa: CASSLPGTEAFF; CDR3nt: TGTGCCAGCAGCCTCCCCGGGACTGAAGCTTTCTTT; abundance: once; len: 12; j_gene: TRBJ1-1; d_gene: .; v_gene: TRBV28
CDR3aa: CASSRGSGKETQYF; CDR3nt: TGTGCCAGCAGCCGGGGGAGCGGAAAAGAGACCCAGTACTTC; abundance: .; len: 14; j_gene: TRBJ2-5; d_gene: .; v_gene: TRBV7-2
CDR3aa: CASKSDGLRNNEQFF; CDR3nt: TGTGCCAGCAAAAGCGACGGATTGAGGAACAATGAGCAGTTCTTC; abundance: .; len: 15; j_gene: TRBJ2-1; d_gene: .; v_gene: TRBV19
CDR3aa: CASSPGSGTGSEKLFF; CDR3nt: TGCGCCAGCAGCCCAGGATCCGGGACAGGGTCTGAAAAACTGTTTTTT; abundance: .; len: 16; j_gene: TRBJ1-4; d_gene: TRBD1; v_gene: TRBV5-1
CDR3aa: CASMGTRERTEAFF; CDR3nt: TGTGCCAGCATGGGGACCCGGGAGCGCACTGAAGCTTTCTTT; abundance: .; len: 14; j_gene: TRBJ1-1; d_gene: .; v_gene: TRBV27
CDR3aa: CASSFPGVYGYTF; CDR3nt: TGCGCCAGCAGCTTTCCCGGAGTCTATGGCTACACCTTC; abundance: .; len: 13; j_gene: TRBJ1-2; d_gene: .; v_gene: TRBV5-1
CDR3aa: CASSHDRTSYNEQFF; CDR3nt: TGTGCCAGTAGCCACGACAGGACCTCCTACAATGAGCAGTTCTTC; abundance: .; len: 15; j_gene: TRBJ2-1; d_gene: .; v_gene: TRBV19
CDR3aa: CASSELADAYEQYF; CDR3nt: TGTGCCAGCAGTGAACTAGCGGACGCCTACGAGCAGTACTTC; abundance: few; len: 14; j_gene: TRBJ2-7; d_gene: TRBD2; v_gene: TRBV2
CDR3aa: CASSSPSGRVGGELFF; CDR3nt: TGCGCCAGCAGCTCCCCTAGCGGGAGAGTCGGCGGGGAGCTGTTTTTT; abundance: .; len: 16; j_gene: TRBJ2-2; d_gene: TRBD2; v_gene: TRBV5-1
CDR3aa: CASGPGTAYGYTF; CDR3nt: TGTGCTAGTGGTCCGGGGACAGCCTATGGCTACACCTTC; abundance: .; len: 13; j_gene: TRBJ1-2; d_gene: TRBD1; v_gene: TRBV12-5
CDR3aa: CATSPVMTVNNEQFF; CDR3nt: TGTGCCACCAGCCCGGTGATGACAGTAAACAATGAGCAGTTCTTC; abundance: .; len: 15; j_gene: TRBJ2-1; d_gene: .; v_gene: TRBV15
CDR3aa: CASSQDLQQSNQPQHF; CDR3nt: TGTGCCAGCAGCCAAGATCTACAACAGAGCAATCAGCCCCAGCATTTT; abundance: once; len: 16; j_gene: TRBJ1-5; d_gene: .; v_gene: TRBV4-2
CDR3aa: CAIKGGSYNEQFF; CDR3nt: TGTGCCATCAAGGGCGGGAGCTACAATGAGCAGTTCTTC; abundance: once; len: 13; j_gene: TRBJ2-1; d_gene: TRBD2; v_gene: TRBV10-3
CDR3aa: CASSATHRGTGELFF; CDR3nt: TGTGCCAGCAGCGCAACTCACAGGGGGACCGGGGAGCTGTTTTTT; abundance: .; len: 15; j_gene: TRBJ2-2; d_gene: TRBD1; v_gene: TRBV9
CDR3aa: CAWSVVYEQFF; CDR3nt: TGTGCCTGGAGTGTCGTCTATGAGCAGTTCTTC; abundance: .; len: 11; j_gene: TRBJ2-1; d_gene: .; v_gene: TRBV30
CDR3aa: CASSPAGVNTEAFF; CDR3nt: TGTGCCAGTAGTCCAGCCGGGGTTAATACTGAAGCTTTCTTT; abundance: .; len: 14; j_gene: TRBJ1-1; d_gene: .; v_gene: TRBV19